The 32 T cell receptor beta chains given below trace back to one sample, sequenced in a study of tissue T cells after allogeneic stem cell transplantation. The method was immunoSEQ multiplex PCR; TCRdb's version includes in-frame clones alone and lacks a portion of them. This table has about 26,000 clones, roughly nine tenths appearing once. The sequenced sample was blood, obtained before transplantation. These receptor sequences come from a male donor aged 60 or older who later had graft-versus-host disease after an allogeneic stem cell transplant.

CDR3 DNA: TGTGCCAGCCCGGGGGGACTAGCGGGAGCTACCTCCTACAATGAGCAGTTCTTC. The encoded protein is CASPGGLAGATSYNEQFF. V is TRBV6-4 and J is TRBJ2-1; 14 bases align to TRBD2. The V gene end was trimmed by 8 bases and the J gene end by 0 bases; junction bases not matched to a gene: 9. CDR1 is MRHNA, CDR2 SNTAGT, per germline. The CDR3 sequence is 18 residues long.

This clone was detected only a few times. The gene calls are TRBV19 and TRBJ1-5, with a weak D call TRBD1 (5 bases). Germline loops: CDR1 LNHDA, CDR2 SQIVND (reference sequence). Trimming stripped 3 bases from V and 2 bases from J, with 5 bases between. This CDR3 has 13 residues. CDR3: CASSIRGNQPQHF. CDR3 coding DNA: TGTGCCAGTAGTATCAGGGGCAATCAGCCCCAGCATTTT.

The rearrangement joins TRBV6-1 to TRBJ1-5; D remains ambiguous. The length of the CDR3 is 11 residues. The V end was cut by 3 bases, the J end by 16 bases, with 13 bases between. Germline V gives CDR1 MNHNS, CDR2 SASEGT. CDR3 amino acids: CASSEDRLFHF. As DNA, the CDR3 is TGTGCCAGCAGTGAGGATCGACTGTTCCATTTT.

The gene calls are TRBV7-2 and TRBJ2-7, with 14 bases lining up with TRBD2. The germline V gene has CDR1 SGHTA and CDR2 FQGNSA. V trimming: 5 bases; J trimming: 0 bases; junction bases outside the gene matches: 3. The CDR3 has 16 residues. The CDR3 spells CASSRTSGRPSYEQYF. CDR3 DNA sequence: TGTGCCAGCAGCCGGACTAGCGGGAGGCCCTCCTACGAGCAGTACTTC. Filled out from reference TRBV7-2 and TRBJ2-7, the complete variable domain reads GAGVSQSPSNKVTEKGKDVELRCDPISGHTALYWYRQSLGQGLEFLIYFQGNSAPDKSGLPSDRFSAERTGGSVSTLTIQRTQQEDSAVYLCASSRTSGRPSYEQYFGPGTRLTVT.

This chain links TRBV29-1 with TRBJ1-1; no definite D call. V was clipped by 6 bases and J by 4 bases, with 18 bases between them. CDR1 is SQVTM, CDR2 ANQGSEA, per germline. This CDR3 comprises 14 residues. For the CDR3, the DNA is TGCAGCGTCGGTCCGGTGGGGTCTGGCACTGAAGCTTTCTTT. Its protein product is CSVGPVGSGTEAFF.

J is TRBJ2-5 and V is TRBV27; D ambiguous. Trimming shortened V by 6 bases and J by 3 bases, and 17 bases separated the two germline ends. CDR1 and CDR2 (germline): MNHEY, SMNVEV (reference sequence). The CDR3 is made up of 15 amino acids. The CDR3 bases are TGTGCCAGCAGCCTATTTGCACTCCGCAAAGAGACCCAGTACTTC. This encodes CASSLFALRKETQYF.

The chain uses TRBV21-1 and TRBJ1-5; the D call TRBD1 from the table was never checked on the DNA. TRBV21-1 counts as a pseudogene. This CDR3 region has 16 residues. The chain's CDR3 is CASRLTGKFSNQPQHF. In DNA form, the CDR3 reads TGTGCCAGCAGACTGACAGGGAAGTTTAGCAATCAGCCCCAGCATTTT.

This chain links TRBV19 with TRBJ2-7, with D perhaps matching TRBD2 (6 bases). The CDR3 length is 14 residues. Germline CDR1 and CDR2: LNHDA and SQIVND (reference sequence). The V gene lost 5 bases and the J gene lost 7 bases, with 18 bases spanning the gap. The CDR3 region is CASSEPGATKEQYF. The CDR3, as DNA: TGTGCCAGTAGTGAACCGGGAGCTACGAAAGAGCAGTACTTC.

The chain couples TRBV28 to TRBJ1-5, with D unresolved. The germline gives CDR1 MDHEN, CDR2 SYDVKM. There are 12 residues in the CDR3. V gave up 1 base and J gave up 3 bases, with 1 base separating them. CDR3 nucleotide sequence: TGTGCCAGCAGTTTATACAATCAGCCCCAGCATTTT. This gives the protein CASSLYNQPQHF.

This rearrangement joins TRBV5-1 to TRBJ2-2, with D maybe TRBD2 (7 bases). The CDR3 has 14 residues. CDR1 SGHRS and CDR2 YFSETQ come from the germline V gene. Trimming shortened V by 3 bases and J by 7 bases, and 13 bases separated the two germline ends. The CDR3 DNA sequence: TGCGCCAGCAGCTGGGGGGGCCAGCACGGGGAGCTGTTTTTT. Translating gives CASSWGGQHGELFF.

The V gene is TRBV5-1, the J gene TRBJ1-4, with unresolved D. The CDR3 covers 15 residues. Germline V lookup: CDR1 SGHRS, CDR2 YFSETQ. V lost 1 base, J lost 4 bases, and 11 bases lay in between. CDR3 in DNA: TGCGCCAGCAGCTTGTCCGGGGTGGGTAATGAAAAACTGTTTTTT. Its protein is CASSLSGVGNEKLFF.

The chain links TRBV28 to TRBJ2-3; a weak D match, TRBD2 (5 bases). Per the germline V gene, CDR1 is MDHEN and CDR2 is SYDVKM. Trimming pared 6 bases from V and 0 bases from J, leaving 7 bases between. The CDR3 extends over 13 amino acids. The CDR3 coding sequence is TGTGCCAGCAGACTAGTGAGCACAGATACGCAGTATTTT. This gives the protein CASRLVSTDTQYF.

The CDR3 here is CASSPTGGAGGPGTDTQYF. The CDR3 coding sequence is TGCGCCAGCAGCCCGACGGGGGGAGCGGGAGGGCCGGGCACAGATACGCAGTATTTT. The chain employs TRBV5-1 and TRBJ2-3; 10 nucleotides match TRBD2. The CDR3 length is 19 residues. The germline V gene encodes CDR1 SGHRS and CDR2 YFSETQ. Trimming took 4 bases from V and 1 from J; bases not matched to a gene: 15.

This chain uses TRBV7-2 with TRBJ2-3; a weak D match, TRBD2 (7 bases). The V end was cut by 4 bases, the J end by 6 bases, with 14 bases between. Germline V lookup: CDR1 SGHTA, CDR2 FQGNSA. CDR3 size: 14 residues. CDR3 sequence (DNA): TGTGCCAGCAGCTGGCTACGGGGGGCTGATACGCAGTATTTT. Amino acid sequence: CASSWLRGADTQYF.

The rearrangement links TRBV19 to TRBJ2-5; 8 bases are a match to TRBD1. The CDR3 length is 15 residues. With V trimmed by 4 bases and J by 3 bases, 7 bases remained unmatched. Germline V gene data show CDR1 as LNHDA and CDR2 as SQIVND (reference sequence). The CDR3 DNA reads TGTGCCAGTAGTAACCTCGGGACAGGAGAAGAGACCCAGTACTTC. Its translation is CASSNLGTGEETQYF.

V is TRBV7-8 and J is TRBJ2-1; D remains ambiguous. Germline CDR1 and CDR2: SGHVS and FQNEAQ. The CDR3 totals 12 residues. With 5 bases removed from V and 7 bases from J, the gap between germline ends came to 9 bases. In nucleotides, the CDR3 is TGTGCCAGCAGCCCCGCTCTGAATGAGCAGTTCTTC. This codes for CASSPALNEQFF. Using reference TRBV7-8 and TRBJ2-1 for the parts outside the CDR3, the full variable domain is GAGVSQSPRYKVAKRGQDVALRCDPISGHVSLFWYQQALGQGPEFLTYFQNEAQLDKSGLPSDRFFAERPEGSVSTLKIQRTQQEDSAVYLCASSPALNEQFFGPGTRLTVL.

In DNA form, the CDR3 reads TGTGCCAGTAGTATCGCAGGGGGCCTCGAGACCCAGTACTTC. Its protein is CASSIAGGLETQYF. The chain has TRBV19 and TRBJ2-5, with 8 bases aligning to TRBD1. Germline lookup yields CDR1 LNHDA and CDR2 SQIVND (reference sequence). J gave up 5 bases and V 3 bases, and 5 bases lay outside the gene matches. The CDR3 loop spans 14 amino acids.

This sequence joins TRBV6-5 and TRBJ1-5; tentatively, D is TRBD1 (5 bases). This CDR3 is 15 amino acids long. The V gene lost 2 bases and the J gene lost 7 bases, with 15 bases spanning the gap. In germline, CDR1 is MNHEY, CDR2 SVGAGI. The CDR3 coding sequence is TGTGCCAGCAGTTACGGGGTGGGGGGAAACCAGCCCCAGCATTTT. Amino acids: CASSYGVGGNQPQHF.

J is TRBJ2-1 and V is TRBV5-8, with TRBD2 matching over 9 bases. The germline V gene encodes CDR1 SGHTS and CDR2 YDEGEE. With 4 bases clipped from V and 10 bases from J, the junction kept 12 bases outside the gene matches. The CDR3 has 15 amino acids. This chain's CDR3 is CASSLGLAWPREQFF. The CDR3 nucleotides are TGTGCCAGCAGCCTTGGACTAGCGTGGCCCCGGGAGCAGTTCTTC.

The gene calls are TRBV7-8 and TRBJ2-7; the D gene is possibly TRBD1 (5 bases). V was pared by 1 base and J by 1 base, with 5 bases between. From germline, CDR1 is SGHVS and CDR2 FQNEAQ. This CDR3 contains 13 residues. The CDR3 sequence is CASSLDRSYEQYF. For the CDR3, the DNA is TGTGCCAGCAGCTTAGACAGGTCCTACGAGCAGTACTTC. Filled out from reference TRBV7-8 and TRBJ2-7, the complete variable domain reads GAGVSQSPRYKVAKRGQDVALRCDPISGHVSLFWYQQALGQGPEFLTYFQNEAQLDKSGLPSDRFFAERPEGSVSTLKIQRTQQEDSAVYLCASSLDRSYEQYFGPGTRLTVT.

The chain links TRBV3-1 (or the pseudogene TRBV3-2) to TRBJ2-5; the match to TRBD2 covers 8 bases. Germline V gene data show CDR1 as LGHDT and CDR2 as YNNKEL (reference sequence). Trimming cost V 2 bases and J 8 bases; bases outside gene matches: 4. This CDR3 contains 13 residues. In DNA, the CDR3 is TGTGCCAGCAGCCAACGAAGCGGGGGTACCCAGTACTTC. This encodes CASSQRSGGTQYF.

The V and J genes are TRBV5-4 and TRBJ2-3; unclear D gene. CDR1 is SGHNT and CDR2 is YYREEE in the germline V gene (reference sequence). Trimming removed 2 bases at V and 1 base at J, with 5 bases between. This CDR3 spans 13 amino acids. CDR3 nucleotides: TGTGCCAGCAGCTTTGATGGCACAGATACGCAGTATTTT. The encoded protein is CASSFDGTDTQYF. The whole variable domain, remainder taken from reference TRBV5-4 and TRBJ2-3, is ETGVTQSPTHLIKTRGQQVTLRCSSQSGHNTVSWYQQALGQGPQFIFQYYREEENGRGNFPPRFSGLQFPNYSSELNVNALELDDSALYLCASSFDGTDTQYFGPGTRLTVL.

The chain has TRBV27 and TRBJ1-3; D might be TRBD1 (5 bases). The V end was cut by 2 bases, the J end by 3 bases, with 8 bases between. The CDR3 length is 14 residues. CDR1 MNHEY and CDR2 SMNVEV come from the germline V gene (reference sequence). In DNA, the CDR3 is TGTGCCAGCAGTTTAGGGGGGAATGGAAACACCATATATTTT. Its translation is CASSLGGNGNTIYF.

This chain connects TRBV28 to TRBJ1-4, with D uncertain. CDR3 length: 11 amino acids. V lost 6 bases to trimming and J lost 7 bases, with 6 bases between them. Germline V gene lookup returns CDR1 MDHEN and CDR2 SYDVKM. CDR3 amino acids: CASSLGEKLFF. Here the CDR3 DNA reads TGTGCCAGCAGCTTGGGTGAAAAACTGTTTTTT.

The chain recombines TRBV12-3 or TRBV12-4 with TRBJ1-5; TRBD1 is a possible D gene (5 bases). Deletions cut 5 bases from V and 10 bases from J, with 15 bases between. This CDR3 contains 13 residues. The CDR3 loop is CASSGGSNHPQHF. DNA of the CDR3: TGTGCCAGCAGTGGGGGAAGTAACCACCCCCAGCATTTT.

The V and J genes are TRBV5-4 and TRBJ2-2, with TRBD2 matching over 9 bases. The CDR3 loop spans 16 amino acids. Germline-derived CDR1 and CDR2 are SGHNT and YYREEE (reference sequence). V shed 1 base, J shed 7 bases, and the junction held 8 bases outside the gene matches. The CDR3 nucleotides read TGTGCCAGCAGCTTGAGCGCGGGGGGGCTGTACGGGGAGCTGTTTTTT. It codes for CASSLSAGGLYGELFF.

The chain is built from TRBV14 and TRBJ1-2, with D tentatively TRBD1 (6 bases). Germline lookup yields CDR1 SGHDN and CDR2 FVKESK. The CDR3 has 14 amino acids. Trimming removed 4 bases from V and 8 bases from J, with 17 bases in between. The CDR3 DNA sequence: TGTGCCAGCAGCCCCTTGGGGGGGGCAGGAGGCTACACCTTC. It yields the protein CASSPLGGAGGYTF.

The V and J genes are TRBV18 and TRBJ2-7; 9 positions agree with TRBD2. The V gene's germline CDR1 is KGHSH and CDR2 LQKENI. V was pared by 3 bases and J by 3 bases, with 0 bases of the junction left unmatched. This CDR3 comprises 13 residues. This chain's CDR3 is CASSPTSGYEQYF. As DNA, the CDR3 is TGTGCCAGCTCACCGACTAGCGGCTACGAGCAGTACTTC.

This chain joins TRBV6-2 or TRBV6-3 and TRBJ2-7; TRBD1 matches 8 bases. The CDR3 spans 15 residues. Germline V lookup: CDR1 MNHEY, CDR2 SVGEGT. The junction had 9 bases not matched to a gene; V was cut back by 0 bases and J by 8 bases. The CDR3 bases are TGTGCCAGCAGTTACTCCGGGACAGGCGGTCAAAAGCAGTACTTC. It codes for CASSYSGTGGQKQYF.

The J gene is TRBJ1-1, the V gene TRBV6-2 or TRBV6-3, with D possibly being TRBD1 (6 bases). CDR1 MNHEY and CDR2 SVGEGT come from the germline V gene. V lost 7 bases and J 4 bases, leaving 19 bases between the germline ends. The CDR3 has 15 residues. The CDR3 DNA is TGTGCCAGCACCCCCGGGACGAGGGGGAGCACTGAAGCTTTCTTT. Encoded protein: CASTPGTRGSTEAFF.

The chain carries TRBV5-6 and TRBJ2-7; D is possibly TRBD1 (7 bases). The CDR3 is 16 amino acids. Trimming took off 7 bases at V and 3 bases at J, with 23 bases between the two ends. The germline gives CDR1 SGHDT, CDR2 YYEEEE. This CDR3 is CASDSKRVTGDYEQYF. CDR3 bases: TGTGCCAGCGACTCAAAGCGGGTTACAGGGGACTACGAGCAGTACTTC.

The CDR3 sequence is CAISGPSGGAYEQYF. DNA for the CDR3: TGTGCCATCAGTGGCCCGAGCGGGGGGGCCTACGAGCAGTACTTC. The chain combines TRBV10-3 with TRBJ2-7; 10 bases are a match to TRBD2. The germline gives CDR1 ENHRY, CDR2 SYGVKD. CDR3 length: 15 residues. The junction had 5 bases not matched to a gene; V was cut back by 4 bases and J by 2 bases.